This T cell receptor beta chain was profiled in a study of T cell changes during pregnancy in multiple sclerosis (dated by TCRdb to about 2019). Study-wide context: In women with multiple sclerosis, the researchers looked at how the T cell repertoire shifted as pregnancy progressed.

The germline V gene encodes CDR1 LNHDA and CDR2 SQIVND (reference sequence). Reading from cysteine to phenylalanine, the CDR3 counts 13 amino acids. The retained sequence is limited to the CDR3, 39 bases, with the frame set at the first base. The junction carries 10 bases between V and J, which are trimmed by 7 bases and 1 base respectively. The library was built by means of the immunoSEQ multiplex PCR assay. The table comes from immuneACCESS by way of TCRdb, which keeps in-frame sequences with V and J called. Part of the clones is missing from these tables; in studies checked, under half for an unresolved V gene and the rest for unknown reasons. For this sample there are approximately 50,000 clones; 80% to 95% appear just once. The ten largest clones take up about 0.61% of the sample. This clone was counted a single time. Its recognized antigen is unknown. Qualities for individual bases were not recorded, and no much larger clone is one base off.

This sequence was found in a female donor in good health, enrolled as a control in a pregnancy study. This specimen was CD4+ T cells from peripheral blood mononuclear cells, taken after pregnancy. This receptor chain uses TRBV19 and TRBJ1-1, and TRBD1 may be the D gene, going by 5 matching bases. CDR3 region: CASTRDRNTEAFF. The bases read TGTGCCAGTACTCGAGACAGGAACACTGAAGCTTTCTTT.